This T cell receptor beta chain was observed in a study of blood T cell repertoires in COVID-19. The table came from immunoSEQ multiplex PCR; TCRdb's copy has only in-frame clones and leaves some out. The profile covers approximately 170,000 clones, with approximately 90% appearing a single time and over 2% taken by the ten largest. The germline V gene encodes CDR1 SGHNT and CDR2 YYREEE (reference sequence). This CDR3 has 15 amino acids. The junction had 2 bases not matched to a gene; V was cut back by 2 bases and J by 0 bases. The chain has TRBV5-4 and TRBJ1-3, with TRBD1 matching 7 bases. Source material: peripheral blood. The TCR was taken from a man in his forties or fifties who had recovered from COVID-19. DNA for the CDR3: TGTGCCAGCAGCTTAGCAGGGGGCTCTGGAAACACCATATATTTT. Protein sequence: CASSLAGGSGNTIYF.